Only one count was recorded for the clone carrying this T cell receptor (beta chain). No antigen is known for it. This record comes from a study of cytomegalovirus exposure and HLA in healthy donors. Findings of the study overall: Highest at DRB1 and lowest at HLA-C, TCR association rates differed among HLA loci in a later analysis.

PCR was performed using 60 Vbeta and 13 Jbeta primers. Method: immunoSEQ multiplex PCR; TCRdb's copy keeps in-frame clones and lacks some. This sample has a few hundred thousand clones, with more than 65% found just once. The CDR3 length is 14 residues. Germline assignment: CDR1 SGHVS and CDR2 FNYEAQ. V was shortened by 1 base and J by 6 bases, with 12 bases between the two germline ends. This receptor was identified in a woman between 25 and 40 years old in good health and CMV-seronegative. This chain connects TRBV7-6 to TRBJ1-1; tentative D call: TRBD1 (5 bases). The sequencing input was PBMCs. Here the CDR3 reads CASSLGEGLSEAFF. CDR3 bases: TGTGCCAGCAGCTTAGGGGAGGGGCTTTCTGAAGCTTTCTTT.